The rows below give T cell receptor beta chains drawn from one sample of a study of T cell repertoires and HLA-DP antigens. Antigens of these TCRs are unknown. The data were produced by immunoSEQ multiplex PCR, yet TCRdb's version contains in-frame clones alone and is incomplete. The sample gives some 110,000 clones, about 91% of which show up once; roughly 0.3% is in the top ten. The sample taken for sequencing was CD4+ T cells from PBMCs. These receptors all stem from a woman between 18 and 30 years old in good health and CMV-seronegative. The CDR3 runs from the conserved cysteine through the conserved F or W. The D gene is left open where the match is weak. Clone size, where shown, is once, few, many, or a class for clones that have expanded.

d_call: TRBD2
v_call: TRBV5-5
j_call: TRBJ2-3
clone_size: NA
cdr3_aa: CASSYSKGRGTDTQYF
cdr3_nt: TGTGCCAGCAGCTACTCCAAGGGGAGGGGCACAGATACGCAGTATTTT

d_call: NA
v_call: TRBV6-5
j_call: TRBJ1-3
clone_size: NA
cdr3_aa: CASSYSSLGTIYF
cdr3_nt: TGTGCCAGCAGTTACTCTTCTCTCGGCACCATATATTTT

d_call: TRBD1
v_call: TRBV12-5
j_call: TRBJ1-4
clone_size: NA
cdr3_aa: CASGLVTGTGDEKLFF
cdr3_nt: TGTGCTAGTGGTTTGGTGACCGGGACAGGGGATGAAAAACTGTTTTTT

d_call: TRBD1
v_call: TRBV6-6
j_call: TRBJ1-1
clone_size: NA
cdr3_aa: CASSQTGSVPEAFF
cdr3_nt: TGTGCCAGCAGCCAGACAGGGAGCGTCCCTGAAGCTTTCTTT

d_call: NA
v_call: TRBV6-5
j_call: TRBJ2-5
clone_size: NA
cdr3_aa: CASSPVQQETQYF
cdr3_nt: TGTGCCAGCAGTCCCGTCCAGCAAGAGACCCAGTACTTC

d_call: TRBD1
v_call: TRBV7-8
j_call: TRBJ1-5
clone_size: NA
cdr3_aa: CASSLGTGTGINQPQHF
cdr3_nt: TGTGCCAGCAGCCTAGGGACCGGGACAGGAATCAATCAGCCCCAGCATTTT

d_call: NA
v_call: TRBV25-1
j_call: TRBJ1-4
clone_size: NA
cdr3_aa: CASSEFRGSGEKLFF
cdr3_nt: TGTGCCAGCAGTGAATTTAGAGGATCGGGTGAAAAACTGTTTTTT

d_call: NA
v_call: TRBV28
j_call: TRBJ1-1
clone_size: NA
cdr3_aa: CASSSLKTGKGSLAEAFF
cdr3_nt: TGTGCCAGCAGTTCATTGAAAACAGGGAAAGGCTCGTTGGCTGAAGCTTTCTTT

d_call: TRBD1
v_call: TRBV19
j_call: TRBJ1-2
clone_size: NA
cdr3_aa: CASSLSGTGAGYGYTF
cdr3_nt: TGTGCCAGTAGTTTATCCGGGACAGGGGCTGGCTATGGCTACACCTTC

d_call: NA
v_call: TRBV28
j_call: TRBJ2-4
clone_size: many
cdr3_aa: CASSRTGLLTKNIQYF
cdr3_nt: TGTGCCAGCAGCCGGACCGGGCTGCTAACCAAAAACATTCAGTACTTC

d_call: TRBD1
v_call: TRBV28
j_call: TRBJ1-4
clone_size: NA
cdr3_aa: CASIQGGVEEKLFF
cdr3_nt: TGTGCCAGCATCCAAGGGGGCGTGGAGGAAAAACTGTTTTTT

d_call: NA
v_call: TRBV6-1
j_call: TRBJ2-3
clone_size: NA
cdr3_aa: CASSEIPRSIDTQYF
cdr3_nt: TGTGCCAGCAGTGAAATACCCCGGTCCATAGATACGCAGTATTTT

d_call: TRBD1
v_call: TRBV18
j_call: TRBJ1-3
clone_size: NA
cdr3_aa: CASSLGQGRGNTIYF
cdr3_nt: TGTGCCAGCTCACTCGGACAGGGGAGAGGAAACACCATATATTTT

d_call: NA
v_call: TRBV11-2
j_call: TRBJ2-5
clone_size: NA
cdr3_aa: CASSQGETQYF
cdr3_nt: TGTGCCAGCAGCCAGGGAGAGACCCAGTACTTC

d_call: NA
v_call: TRBV27
j_call: TRBJ1-6
clone_size: NA
cdr3_aa: CASSLSSGFSPLHF
cdr3_nt: TGTGCCAGCAGTTTATCATCAGGGTTCTCACCCCTCCACTTT

d_call: TRBD1
v_call: TRBV7-2
j_call: TRBJ2-1
clone_size: NA
cdr3_aa: CASSPRWTGGRAEQFF
cdr3_nt: TGTGCCAGCAGCCCCCGTTGGACAGGGGGAAGGGCGGAGCAGTTCTTC

d_call: TRBD1
v_call: TRBV9
j_call: TRBJ2-4
clone_size: NA
cdr3_aa: CASSSDRANDIQYF
cdr3_nt: TGTGCCAGCAGCTCGGACAGGGCGAATGACATTCAGTACTTC

d_call: TRBD1
v_call: TRBV6-5
j_call: TRBJ2-7
clone_size: NA
cdr3_aa: CASSLTGGAGPGEQYF
cdr3_nt: TGTGCCAGCAGTTTAACAGGGGGCGCCGGCCCGGGTGAGCAGTACTTC

d_call: TRBD1
v_call: TRBV6-5
j_call: TRBJ2-1
clone_size: NA
cdr3_aa: CASRPGTGSSVF
cdr3_nt: TGTGCCAGCAGACCGGGGACAGGGAGTTCGGTCTTC

d_call: NA
v_call: TRBV10-3
j_call: TRBJ2-2
clone_size: NA
cdr3_aa: CAIRQVENTGELFF
cdr3_nt: TGTGCCATCAGACAGGTGGAAAACACCGGGGAGCTGTTTTTT

d_call: NA
v_call: TRBV10-1
j_call: TRBJ1-5
clone_size: NA
cdr3_aa: CASRLKSGGGNNQPQHF
cdr3_nt: TGCGCCAGCAGGTTAAAATCCGGGGGAGGAAACAATCAGCCCCAGCATTTT

d_call: NA
v_call: TRBV9
j_call: TRBJ1-6
clone_size: NA
cdr3_aa: CASSFGTKYNSPLHF
cdr3_nt: TGTGCCAGCAGCTTCGGGACGAAATATAATTCACCCCTCCACTTT

d_call: TRBD1
v_call: TRBV5-1
j_call: TRBJ1-1
clone_size: NA
cdr3_aa: CASSRDRGVQNTEAFF
cdr3_nt: TGCGCCAGCAGCCGGGACAGGGGGGTGCAGAACACTGAAGCTTTCTTT

d_call: TRBD1
v_call: TRBV25-1
j_call: TRBJ1-4
clone_size: NA
cdr3_aa: CASSAGTGVKANEKLFF
cdr3_nt: TGTGCCAGCAGTGCTGGGACAGGGGTCAAGGCTAATGAAAAACTGTTTTTT

d_call: NA
v_call: TRBV29-1
j_call: TRBJ2-3
clone_size: NA
cdr3_aa: CSVGITGNRRDTQYF
cdr3_nt: TGCAGCGTTGGGATCACAGGGAACAGGCGGGATACGCAGTATTTT

d_call: TRBD1
v_call: TRBV29-1
j_call: TRBJ1-1
clone_size: few
cdr3_aa: CSVSLQGKGGAFF
cdr3_nt: TGCAGCGTTTCGTTACAGGGGAAAGGGGGGGCTTTCTTT

d_call: NA
v_call: TRBV11-3
j_call: TRBJ1-2
clone_size: once
cdr3_aa: CASSRGSNYGYTF
cdr3_nt: TGTGCCAGCAGCCGGGGCAGTAACTATGGCTACACCTTC

d_call: NA
v_call: TRBV4-2
j_call: TRBJ2-7
clone_size: NA
cdr3_aa: CASSQDIRGLGSREQYF
cdr3_nt: TGTGCCAGCAGCCAAGATATTCGGGGCTTAGGGTCCCGGGAGCAGTACTTC

d_call: NA
v_call: TRBV7-3
j_call: TRBJ2-6
clone_size: once
cdr3_aa: CASSPSTVSGANVLTF
cdr3_nt: TGTGCCAGCAGCCCCAGTACAGTTTCTGGGGCCAACGTCCTGACTTTC

d_call: NA
v_call: TRBV7-9
j_call: TRBJ1-5
clone_size: NA
cdr3_aa: CASSLSGDQPQHF
cdr3_nt: TGTGCCAGCAGCTTATCGGGAGATCAGCCCCAGCATTTT

d_call: NA
v_call: TRBV6-5
j_call: TRBJ2-3
clone_size: NA
cdr3_aa: CASSPKGARTDTQYF
cdr3_nt: TGTGCCAGCAGTCCCAAAGGGGCGCGCACAGATACGCAGTATTTT

d_call: NA
v_call: TRBV7-8
j_call: TRBJ1-3
clone_size: NA
cdr3_aa: CASSLGPGLSRNTIYF
cdr3_nt: TGTGCCAGCAGCTTAGGGCCGGGACTGTCGCGAAACACCATATATTTT

d_call: TRBD2
v_call: TRBV5-1
j_call: TRBJ2-3
clone_size: once
cdr3_aa: CASSNPGLAGVNSDTQYF
cdr3_nt: TGCGCCAGCAGCAACCCGGGACTAGCGGGAGTTAATTCAGATACGCAGTATTTT

d_call: TRBD2
v_call: TRBV5-4
j_call: TRBJ2-1
clone_size: NA
cdr3_aa: CASSLERGMRNEQFF
cdr3_nt: TGTGCCAGCAGCTTAGAGCGGGGGATGAGAAATGAGCAGTTCTTC

d_call: NA
v_call: TRBV18
j_call: TRBJ2-5
clone_size: NA
cdr3_aa: CASSPRRSQETQYF
cdr3_nt: TGTGCCAGCTCACCACGAAGGTCCCAAGAGACCCAGTACTTC

d_call: TRBD1
v_call: TRBV5-6
j_call: TRBJ2-3
clone_size: NA
cdr3_aa: CASSLALGQGRTDTQYF
cdr3_nt: TGTGCCAGCAGCTTGGCCCTAGGACAGGGCAGAACAGATACGCAGTATTTT

d_call: NA
v_call: TRBV27
j_call: TRBJ2-7
clone_size: NA
cdr3_aa: CARTGASFPEQYF
cdr3_nt: TGTGCCAGGACGGGGGCGTCTTTCCCCGAGCAGTACTTC

d_call: TRBD1
v_call: TRBV5-6
j_call: TRBJ1-5
clone_size: NA
cdr3_aa: CASSENLGQSNQPQHF
cdr3_nt: TGTGCCAGCAGCGAAAACTTGGGACAGAGTAATCAGCCCCAGCATTTT

d_call: NA
v_call: TRBV28
j_call: TRBJ1-5
clone_size: NA
cdr3_aa: CASSSGRGEQPQHF
cdr3_nt: TGTGCCAGCAGTTCGGGGAGGGGTGAGCAGCCCCAGCATTTT

d_call: TRBD1
v_call: TRBV28
j_call: TRBJ1-5
clone_size: NA
cdr3_aa: CASTTGGYIKPQHF
cdr3_nt: TGTGCCAGCACTACAGGGGGCTACATAAAGCCCCAGCATTTT

d_call: TRBD1
v_call: TRBV29-1
j_call: TRBJ1-2
clone_size: NA
cdr3_aa: CSVDEQGGRYGYTF
cdr3_nt: TGCAGCGTCGACGAACAGGGGGGCCGATATGGCTACACCTTC

d_call: TRBD2
v_call: TRBV9
j_call: TRBJ2-3
clone_size: NA
cdr3_aa: CASSVGSGMITDTQYF
cdr3_nt: TGTGCCAGCAGCGTAGGAAGCGGGATGATCACAGATACGCAGTATTTT

d_call: TRBD1
v_call: TRBV4-2
j_call: TRBJ1-2
clone_size: NA
cdr3_aa: CASSQTGQADTYGYTF
cdr3_nt: TGTGCCAGCAGCCAAACGGGACAGGCGGACACCTATGGCTACACCTTC

d_call: TRBD1
v_call: TRBV30
j_call: TRBJ2-4
clone_size: NA
cdr3_aa: CAWTLPNRGPAKNIQYF
cdr3_nt: TGTGCCTGGACCTTACCTAACAGGGGGCCAGCCAAAAACATTCAGTACTTC

d_call: TRBD2
v_call: TRBV28
j_call: TRBJ2-3
clone_size: NA
cdr3_aa: CASSFLLSERGPTDTQYF
cdr3_nt: TGTGCCAGCAGTTTCCTCCTAAGTGAGCGGGGCCCCACAGATACGCAGTATTTT

d_call: TRBD1
v_call: TRBV5-1
j_call: TRBJ2-6
clone_size: NA
cdr3_aa: CASSFTGTGVVGANVLTF
cdr3_nt: TGCGCCAGCAGCTTTACCGGGACAGGGGTAGTTGGGGCCAACGTCCTGACTTTC

d_call: NA
v_call: TRBV27
j_call: TRBJ1-1
clone_size: NA
cdr3_aa: CASSLRGPGSLAPTNTEAFF
cdr3_nt: TGTGCCAGCAGTTTAAGGGGCCCGGGAAGTTTGGCCCCCACGAACACTGAAGCTTTCTTT

d_call: NA
v_call: TRBV5-4
j_call: TRBJ2-5
clone_size: NA
cdr3_aa: CASSPAGYRETQYF
cdr3_nt: TGTGCCAGCAGCCCGGCGGGTTATCGGGAGACCCAGTACTTC

d_call: TRBD1
v_call: TRBV19
j_call: TRBJ1-3
clone_size: NA
cdr3_aa: CASSNTGVGNTIYF
cdr3_nt: TGTGCCAGTAGTAACACAGGGGTCGGAAACACCATATATTTT

d_call: NA
v_call: TRBV5-6
j_call: TRBJ2-7
clone_size: NA
cdr3_aa: CASSLLGPSSSYEQYF
cdr3_nt: TGTGCCAGCAGCTTGTTAGGACCCTCGAGCTCCTACGAGCAGTACTTC

d_call: NA
v_call: TRBV7-2
j_call: TRBJ2-5
clone_size: once
cdr3_aa: CASSLAETQYF
cdr3_nt: TGTGCCAGCAGCTTAGCGGAGACCCAGTACTTC

d_call: TRBD2
v_call: TRBV7-2
j_call: TRBJ2-2
clone_size: NA
cdr3_aa: CASSPEGSGGAGGELFF
cdr3_nt: TGTGCCAGCAGCCCTGAGGGGAGCGGGGGGGCCGGCGGGGAGCTGTTTTTT

d_call: TRBD1
v_call: TRBV18
j_call: TRBJ2-3
clone_size: NA
cdr3_aa: CASSPLRGQGPTDTQYF
cdr3_nt: TGTGCCAGCTCACCACTGCGAGGACAGGGACCCACAGATACGCAGTATTTT

d_call: NA
v_call: TRBV7-2
j_call: TRBJ1-3
clone_size: few
cdr3_aa: CASSLASSSGNTIYF
cdr3_nt: TGTGCCAGCAGCTTAGCGTCGAGCTCTGGAAACACCATATATTTT

d_call: TRBD1
v_call: TRBV5-1
j_call: TRBJ1-1
clone_size: NA
cdr3_aa: CASSLPTGGRNTEAFF
cdr3_nt: TGCGCCAGCAGCTTGCCGACAGGGGGCAGGAACACTGAAGCTTTCTTT

d_call: NA
v_call: TRBV4-1
j_call: TRBJ2-7
clone_size: NA
cdr3_aa: CASSHPMRSSYEQYF
cdr3_nt: TGCGCCAGCAGCCACCCCATGAGGAGCTCCTACGAGCAGTACTTC

d_call: NA
v_call: TRBV5-1
j_call: TRBJ1-1
clone_size: NA
cdr3_aa: CASSLKGGDTEAFF
cdr3_nt: TGCGCCAGCAGCTTGAAGGGAGGGGACACTGAAGCTTTCTTT

d_call: NA
v_call: TRBV9
j_call: TRBJ1-5
clone_size: NA
cdr3_aa: CASSVGAGDQPQHF
cdr3_nt: TGTGCCAGCAGCGTAGGGGCAGGCGATCAGCCCCAGCATTTT

d_call: TRBD1
v_call: TRBV5-6
j_call: TRBJ1-6
clone_size: once
cdr3_aa: CASGTSGGHSPLHF
cdr3_nt: TGTGCCAGCGGAACTTCAGGGGGCCATTCACCCCTCCACTTT

d_call: TRBD1
v_call: TRBV6-6
j_call: TRBJ1-2
clone_size: few
cdr3_aa: CASSRTGDGYGYTF
cdr3_nt: TGTGCCAGCAGTCGGACAGGGGACGGCTATGGCTACACCTTC